This T cell receptor beta chain was captured by sequencing in a study of T-cell reconstitution after alpha-beta-depleted transplantation in children. The length of the CDR3 is 13 residues. The germline V gene has CDR1 MNHEY and CDR2 SMNVEV (reference sequence). Trimming pared 3 bases from V and 5 bases from J, leaving 10 bases between. This clonotype was observed a handful of times. This sample's TCRbeta library carried unique molecular identifier barcodes. TCRdb itself ran the PCR reads through MiXCR, one entry per CDR3 protein. The sample shows about 370,000 distinct CDR3 sequences, 20% of them seen only once.

This chain connects TRBV27 to TRBJ1-1; the D is unclear. The sample consisted of PBMCs from the stem cell graft donor, taken from the stem cell graft. The sequence derives from a human donor who donated a stem cell graft to a child with acute myeloid leukemia. DNA for the CDR3: TGTGCCAGCAGTTTTGTGGGAAGGACTGAAGCTTTCTTT. This encodes CASSFVGRTEAFF.